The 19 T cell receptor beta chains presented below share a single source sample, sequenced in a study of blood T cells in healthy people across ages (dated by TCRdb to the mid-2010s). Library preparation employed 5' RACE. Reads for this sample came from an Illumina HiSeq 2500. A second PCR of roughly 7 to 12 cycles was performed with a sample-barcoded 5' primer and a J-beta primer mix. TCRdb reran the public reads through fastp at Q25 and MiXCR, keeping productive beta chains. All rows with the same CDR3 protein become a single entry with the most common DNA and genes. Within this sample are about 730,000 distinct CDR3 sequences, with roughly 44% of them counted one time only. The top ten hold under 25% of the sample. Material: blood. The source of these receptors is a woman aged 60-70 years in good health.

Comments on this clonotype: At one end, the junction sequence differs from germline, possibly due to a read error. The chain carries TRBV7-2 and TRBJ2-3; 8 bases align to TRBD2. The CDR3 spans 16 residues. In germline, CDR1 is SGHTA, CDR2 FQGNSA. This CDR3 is CAGSLAGRGGTDTQYF. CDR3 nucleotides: TGTGCCGGCAGCTTAGCCGGGCGGGGGGGCACAGATACGCAGTATTTT. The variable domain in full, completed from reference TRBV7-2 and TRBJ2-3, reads GAGVSQSPSNKVTEKGKDVELRCDPISGHTALYWYRQSLGQGLEFLIYFQGNSAPDKSGLPSDRFSAERTGGSVSTLTIQRTQQEDSAVYLCAGSLAGRGGTDTQYFGPGTRLTVL.

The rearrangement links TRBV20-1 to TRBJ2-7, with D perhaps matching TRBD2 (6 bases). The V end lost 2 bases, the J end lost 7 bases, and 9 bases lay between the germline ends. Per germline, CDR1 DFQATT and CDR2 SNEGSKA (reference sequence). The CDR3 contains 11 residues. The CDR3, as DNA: TGCAGTGCTAGACCCAGCGGGGAGCAGTACTTC. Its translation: CSARPSGEQYF.

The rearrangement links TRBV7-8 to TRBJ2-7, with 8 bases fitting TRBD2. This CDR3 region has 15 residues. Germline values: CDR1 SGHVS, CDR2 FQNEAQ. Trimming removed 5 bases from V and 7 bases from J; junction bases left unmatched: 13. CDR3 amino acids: CASSKQRGRNNEQYF. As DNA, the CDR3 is TGTGCCAGCAGCAAGCAGCGGGGGCGCAACAATGAGCAGTACTTC.

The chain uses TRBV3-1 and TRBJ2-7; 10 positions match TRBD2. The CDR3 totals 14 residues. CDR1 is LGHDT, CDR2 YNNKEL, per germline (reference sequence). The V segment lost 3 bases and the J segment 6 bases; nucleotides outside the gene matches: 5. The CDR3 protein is CASSQLAGEGEQYF. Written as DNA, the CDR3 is TGTGCCAGCAGCCAGCTAGCGGGAGAGGGCGAGCAGTACTTC.

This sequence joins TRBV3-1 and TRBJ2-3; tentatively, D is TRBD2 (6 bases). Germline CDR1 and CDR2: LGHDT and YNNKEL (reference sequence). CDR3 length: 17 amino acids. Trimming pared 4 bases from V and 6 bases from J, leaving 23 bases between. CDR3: CASSLGAGPAGSDTQYF. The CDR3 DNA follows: TGTGCCAGCAGCCTTGGGGCGGGGCCAGCTGGATCGGATACGCAGTATTTT.

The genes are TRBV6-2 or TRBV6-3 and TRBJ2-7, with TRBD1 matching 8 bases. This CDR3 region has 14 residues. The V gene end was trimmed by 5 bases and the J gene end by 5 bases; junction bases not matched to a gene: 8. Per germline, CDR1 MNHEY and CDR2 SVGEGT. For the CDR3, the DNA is TGTGCCAGCAGTGATACAGGGGGAGCAGACGAGCAGTACTTC. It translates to CASSDTGGADEQYF.

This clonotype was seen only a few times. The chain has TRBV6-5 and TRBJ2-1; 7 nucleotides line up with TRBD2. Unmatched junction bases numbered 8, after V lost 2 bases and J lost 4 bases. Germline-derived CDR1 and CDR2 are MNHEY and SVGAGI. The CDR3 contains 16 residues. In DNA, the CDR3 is TGTGCCAGCAGTTACGGCGGGGCTAGCGGATACAATGAGCAGTTCTTC. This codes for CASSYGGASGYNEQFF.

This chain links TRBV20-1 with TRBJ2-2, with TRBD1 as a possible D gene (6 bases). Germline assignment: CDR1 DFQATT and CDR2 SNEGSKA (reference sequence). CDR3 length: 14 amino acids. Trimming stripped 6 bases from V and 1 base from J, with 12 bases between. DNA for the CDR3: TGCAGTGCAACGGGACACCTGAACACCGGGGAGCTGTTTTTT. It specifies CSATGHLNTGELFF.

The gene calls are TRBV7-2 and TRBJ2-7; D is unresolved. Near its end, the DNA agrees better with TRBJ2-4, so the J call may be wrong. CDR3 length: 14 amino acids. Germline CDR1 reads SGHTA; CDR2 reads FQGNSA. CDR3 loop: CASSLVIGENIQYF. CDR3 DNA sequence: TGTGCCAGCAGCCTAGTGATTGGTGAAAACATTCAGTACTTC.

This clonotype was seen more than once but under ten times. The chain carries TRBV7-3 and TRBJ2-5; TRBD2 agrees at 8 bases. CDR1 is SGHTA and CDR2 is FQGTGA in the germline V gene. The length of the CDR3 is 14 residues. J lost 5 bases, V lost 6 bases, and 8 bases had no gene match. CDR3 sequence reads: CASSSGGPSETQYF. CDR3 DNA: TGTGCCAGCAGTTCGGGGGGGCCTTCGGAGACCCAGTACTTC.

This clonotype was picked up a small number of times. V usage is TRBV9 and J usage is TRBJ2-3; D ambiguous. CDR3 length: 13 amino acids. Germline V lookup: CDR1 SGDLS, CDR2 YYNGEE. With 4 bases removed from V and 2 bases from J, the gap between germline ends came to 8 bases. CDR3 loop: CASSSHFTDTQYF. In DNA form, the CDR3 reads TGTGCCAGCAGCTCCCATTTCACAGATACGCAGTATTTT. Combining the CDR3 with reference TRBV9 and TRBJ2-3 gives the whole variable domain DSGVTQTPKHLITATGQRVTLRCSPRSGDLSVYWYQQSLDQGLQFLIQYYNGEERAKGNILERFSAQQFPDLHSELNLSSLELGDSALYFCASSSHFTDTQYFGPGTRLTVL.

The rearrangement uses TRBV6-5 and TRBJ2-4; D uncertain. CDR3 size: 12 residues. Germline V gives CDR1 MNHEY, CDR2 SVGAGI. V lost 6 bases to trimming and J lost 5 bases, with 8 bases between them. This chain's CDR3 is CASRGIENIQYF. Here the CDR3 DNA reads TGTGCCAGCAGGGGTATCGAAAACATTCAGTACTTC.

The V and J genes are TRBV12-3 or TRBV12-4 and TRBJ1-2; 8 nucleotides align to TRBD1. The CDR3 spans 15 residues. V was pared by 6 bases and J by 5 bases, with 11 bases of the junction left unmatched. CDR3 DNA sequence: TGTGCCAGCAGAAGGGGACAGGCCGGGAGGTATGGCTACACCTTC. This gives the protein CASRRGQAGRYGYTF.

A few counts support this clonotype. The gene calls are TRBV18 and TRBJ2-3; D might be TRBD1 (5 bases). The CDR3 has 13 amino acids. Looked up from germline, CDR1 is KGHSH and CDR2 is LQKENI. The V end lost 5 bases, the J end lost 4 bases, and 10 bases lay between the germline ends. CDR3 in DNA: TGTGCCAGCTCATCTGGGGCGTCAGATACGCAGTATTTT. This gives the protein CASSSGASDTQYF.

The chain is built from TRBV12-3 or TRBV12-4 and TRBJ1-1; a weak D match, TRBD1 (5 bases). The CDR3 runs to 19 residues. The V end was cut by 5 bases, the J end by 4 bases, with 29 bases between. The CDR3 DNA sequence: TGTGCCAGCAGTGCAGGGAGGCTAATTCTTGAGGGACGGACCACTGAAGCTTTCTTT. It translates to CASSAGRLILEGRTTEAFF.

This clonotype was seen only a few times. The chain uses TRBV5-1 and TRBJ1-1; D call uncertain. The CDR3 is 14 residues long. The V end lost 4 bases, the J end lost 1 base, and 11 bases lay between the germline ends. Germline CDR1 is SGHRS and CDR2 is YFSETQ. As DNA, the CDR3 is TGCGCCAGCAGCATAGAATTGAGGAACACTGAAGCTTTCTTT. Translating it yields CASSIELRNTEAFF.

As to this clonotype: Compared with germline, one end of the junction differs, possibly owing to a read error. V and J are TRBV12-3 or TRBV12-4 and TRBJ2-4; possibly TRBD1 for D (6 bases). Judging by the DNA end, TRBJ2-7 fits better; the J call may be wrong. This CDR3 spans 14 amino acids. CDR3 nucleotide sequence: TGTGTCAGCACCGCCGGGACACACTCCTACGAGCAGTACTTC. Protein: CVSTAGTHSYEQYF.

The CDR3 reads CSARAGGGGQPQHF. The DNA for the CDR3 is TGCAGTGCTAGAGCCGGCGGGGGCGGTCAGCCCCAGCATTTT. The chain recombines TRBV20-1 with TRBJ1-5, with D perhaps TRBD1 (6 bases). The CDR3 runs to 14 residues. The germline gives CDR1 DFQATT, CDR2 SNEGSKA (reference sequence). Trimming stripped 1 base from V and 6 bases from J, with 13 bases between.

CDR3 loop: CASRLGADAQYF. The CDR3 DNA is TGTGCCAGCAGGTTGGGAGCAGATGCCCAGTACTTC. The rearrangement joins TRBV12-3 or TRBV12-4 to TRBJ2-5; a weak D match, TRBD2 (5 bases). Deletions cut 6 bases from V and 9 bases from J, with 14 bases between. This CDR3 has 12 amino acids.